The source of this T cell receptor beta chain is a study of T cells in Graves' hyperthyroidism and ophthalmopathy. Concerning this clonotype itself: Being one base from a much bigger clone, this may be a read error.

Subjects aged 18 to 65 presented with newly diagnosed hyperthyroidism of less than 2 months' duration. Each 10 ml fresh peripheral blood draw supplied the PBMCs. TCR beta CDR3 regions were amplified from RNA. HTBI primers were employed in a first-round RT-PCR of the TCR CDR3. MiXCR was run by TCRdb on the multiplex PCR reads, yielding one entry per CDR3 protein. The data show nearly 600,000 distinct CDR3 sequences, around 14% seen once. This CDR3 spans 13 amino acids. Germline V lookup: CDR1 GTSNPN, CDR2 SVGIG (reference sequence). V lost 4 bases and J lost 7, with 14 bases in between. The gene calls are TRBV30 and TRBJ2-1; maybe TRBD1 (5 bases). The material sequenced was blood. This receptor was obtained from a woman aged 25-40 years with Graves' hyperthyroidism that later progressed to Graves' ophthalmopathy. CDR3: CAWTRPGLNEQFF. In DNA form, the CDR3 reads TGTGCCTGGACCAGGCCAGGGTTGAATGAGCAGTTCTTC.